These 19 T cell receptor beta chains came from one sample sequenced in a study of HIV-infected patients and healthy controls. Follow-up blood was drawn about 14 weeks, roughly three months, after antiretroviral therapy began. No cell fractionation was done, so the repertoire covers all unsorted peripheral blood T cells. cDNA was made from approximately 0.55 ug RNA using alpha and beta constant primers. Using multiplexing indices, alpha and beta chain libraries were generated apart by chain-specific third strand synthesis. MiXCR was run by TCRdb on the 5' RACE reads, yielding one entry per CDR3 protein. Among some 4,000 distinct CDR3 sequences listed, roughly 8.5% were seen once. The sequenced sample was blood, obtained during antiretroviral therapy. These receptor sequences come from an adult with HIV infection.

In its sample, this clonotype was seen a few times. The chain is built from TRBV4-2 and TRBJ1-2; 9 bases fit TRBD1. The germline CDR1 and CDR2 sequences are LGHNA and YNFKEQ. The CDR3 is 16 amino acids. J was trimmed by 4 bases and V by 1 base; bases with no gene match: 7. CDR3 DNA: TGTGCCAGCAGCCAAGGGGACAGGGCGGGTTTCTATGGCTACACCTTC. Amino acid sequence: CASSQGDRAGFYGYTF.

This clonotype ranks as medium-sized (0.01 to 0.1%). This chain links TRBV2 with TRBJ2-1; no firm D call. V dropped 4 bases and J dropped 6 bases, with 7 bases sitting between them. Germline-derived CDR1 and CDR2 are SNHLY and FYNNEI. The CDR3 length is 12 residues. The DNA for the CDR3 is TGTGCCAGCAGTGGACTGACCAATGAGCAGTTCTTC. Translation: CASSGLTNEQFF.

This clonotype is deemed medium-sized. V gene TRBV10-2 combines with J gene TRBJ2-6; D ambiguous. Per the germline V gene, CDR1 is WSHSY and CDR2 is SAAADI. V was pared by 2 bases and J by 3 bases, with 11 bases between. The CDR3 sequence is 16 residues long. The CDR3 reads CASSEIGVLGANVLTF. The CDR3 DNA reads TGCGCCAGCAGTGAGATCGGTGTACTTGGGGCCAACGTCCTGACTTTC.

The genes are TRBV7-2 and TRBJ2-3, with 13 bases matching TRBD2. Germline loops: CDR1 SGHTA, CDR2 FQGNSA. The J segment lost 5 bases and the V segment lost 5 bases, leaving 7 bases of the junction unmatched. This CDR3 has 16 amino acids. CDR3 in amino acids: CASSTSGGARGDTQYF. The CDR3 DNA reads as TGTGCCAGCAGCACTAGCGGGGGGGCGCGAGGAGATACGCAGTATTTT. Based on the CDR3 plus reference TRBV7-2 and TRBJ2-3, the full variable domain is GAGVSQSPSNKVTEKGKDVELRCDPISGHTALYWYRQSLGQGLEFLIYFQGNSAPDKSGLPSDRFSAERTGGSVSTLTIQRTQQEDSAVYLCASSTSGGARGDTQYFGPGTRLTVL.

This clonotype qualifies as medium-sized. This chain links TRBV6-6 with TRBJ2-7; D remains ambiguous. V gave up 6 bases and J gave up 0 bases, with 6 bases separating them. Per germline, CDR1 MNHNY and CDR2 SVGAGI (reference sequence). CDR3 length: 12 amino acids. The CDR3 bases are TGTGCCAGCAGCTCCAGCTCCTACGAGCAGTACTTC. Translating it yields CASSSSSYEQYF.

By proportion, this clonotype is medium-sized. V gene TRBV7-9 combines with J gene TRBJ1-1, with 7 bases identical to TRBD1. Germline V gene lookup returns CDR1 SEHNR and CDR2 FQNEAQ (reference sequence). The CDR3 length is 12 residues. J lost 8 bases, V lost 5 bases, and 5 bases had no gene match. The DNA for the CDR3 is TGTGCCAGCAGCGCCTGGGACAGCGAAGCTTTCTTT. It is translated as CASSAWDSEAFF. Complete variable domain (other parts from reference TRBV7-9 and TRBJ1-1): DTGVSQNPRHKITKRGQNVTFRCDPISEHNRLYWYRQTLGQGPEFLTYFQNEAQLEKSRLLSDRFSAERPKGSFSTLEIQRTEQGDSAMYLCASSAWDSEAFFGQGTRLTVV.

The rearrangement uses TRBV6-2 or TRBV6-3 and TRBJ2-1; D ambiguous. Germline CDR1 reads MNHEY; CDR2 reads SVGEGT. The length of the CDR3 is 15 residues. V lost 6 bases and J lost 3, with 15 bases in between. DNA of the CDR3: TGTGCCAGCAGCCACCCGCGGACGATCTACAATGAGCAGTTCTTC. Protein: CASSHPRTIYNEQFF.

Judged by abundance, this clonotype is medium-sized. The chain recombines TRBV19 with TRBJ2-2; tentatively, D is TRBD1 (5 bases). Per germline, CDR1 LNHDA and CDR2 SQIVND (reference sequence). The V end was cut by 6 bases, the J end by 6 bases, with 8 bases between. This CDR3 contains 12 residues. The DNA of the CDR3 is TGTGCCAGTAGGGACATTGCCGGGGAGCTGTTTTTT. It specifies CASRDIAGELFF. The whole variable domain, filled in from reference TRBV19 and TRBJ2-2, reads DGGITQSPKYLFRKEGQNVTLSCEQNLNHDAMYWYRQDPGQGLRLIYYSQIVNDFQKGDIAEGYSVSREKKESFPLTVTSAQKNPTAFYLCASRDIAGELFFGEGSRLTVL.

By sample fraction, this clonotype is large. The CDR3 is CASTRLAGTSSTDTQYF. The CDR3 DNA sequence: TGTGCCAGCACACGACTAGCGGGGACATCTAGCACAGATACGCAGTATTTT. The rearrangement joins TRBV2 to TRBJ2-3; 11 positions match TRBD2. With 7 bases clipped from V and 0 bases from J, the junction kept 9 bases outside the gene matches. The CDR3 length is 17 residues. The germline CDR1 and CDR2 sequences are SNHLY and FYNNEI.

This clonotype was detected many times. This chain links TRBV7-9 with TRBJ1-5; D call uncertain. V was pared by 5 bases and J by 7 bases, with 9 bases between. The CDR3 extends over 12 amino acids. From germline, CDR1 is SEHNR and CDR2 FQNEAQ (reference sequence). The CDR3 reads CASSQFEQPQHF. CDR3 sequence (DNA): TGTGCCAGCAGCCAGTTTGAACAGCCCCAGCATTTT.

This clonotype is labeled medium-sized. J is TRBJ2-2 and V is TRBV29-1, with no clear D. CDR1 is SQVTM, CDR2 ANQGSEA, per germline. V was pared by 4 bases and J by 5 bases, with 11 bases between. The CDR3 extends over 13 amino acids. CDR3 region: CSVVRVDTGELFF. CDR3 bases: TGCAGCGTTGTTAGGGTTGATACCGGGGAGCTGTTTTTT.

The sample holds many counts of this clonotype. The gene calls are TRBV10-3 and TRBJ2-5; 7 nucleotides line up with TRBD1. The CDR3 covers 17 residues. J lost 3 bases, V lost 0 bases, and 10 bases had no gene match. In germline, CDR1 is ENHRY, CDR2 SYGVKD. This chain's CDR3 is CAISESGDSSDEETQYF. DNA for the CDR3: TGTGCCATCAGTGAGTCGGGGGACAGTTCGGACGAAGAGACCCAGTACTTC.

By sample share, this clonotype is medium-sized (0.01 to 0.1%). The V gene is TRBV6-1, the J gene TRBJ1-2, with no clear D. The CDR3 contains 14 residues. Per the germline V gene, CDR1 is MNHNS and CDR2 is SASEGT. Trimming removed 8 bases from V and 1 base from J, with 14 bases in between. The DNA for the CDR3 is TGTGCCAGCCGGGGAAAGAGACTTAACTATGGCTACACCTTC. Translated: CASRGKRLNYGYTF.

The sample holds a few counts of this clonotype. The chain links TRBV7-2 to TRBJ2-1; the match to TRBD2 covers 11 bases. CDR1 is SGHTA, CDR2 FQGNSA, per germline. The CDR3 has 15 residues. Trimming at V came to 5 bases and at J to 5 bases, leaving 5 bases not matched to a gene. CDR3: CASSPGLAGNNEQFF. DNA for the CDR3: TGTGCCAGCAGCCCTGGACTAGCGGGTAACAATGAGCAGTTCTTC.

Within the sample, this clonotype is medium-sized (0.01 to 0.1%). V and J are TRBV29-1 and TRBJ2-5, with 10 bases that match TRBD2. The CDR3 is 14 amino acids. Per the germline V gene, CDR1 is SQVTM and CDR2 is ANQGSEA. Trimming removed 7 bases from V and 5 bases from J; junction bases left unmatched: 10. The DNA for the CDR3 is TGCAGCGCTAAGCGGGGGGGTCGGAGTGAGACCCAGTACTTC. Amino acid sequence: CSAKRGGRSETQYF.

This clonotype is medium-sized by share. This rearrangement joins TRBV20-1 to TRBJ2-7; TRBD1 aligns across 7 bases. The ends lost 1 base at V and 3 bases at J; junction bases unmatched: 6. This CDR3 contains 14 residues. Germline CDR1 reads DFQATT; CDR2 reads SNEGSKA (reference sequence). The CDR3 sequence: CSARALDRVYEQYF. The CDR3 coding sequence is TGCAGTGCTAGAGCCCTTGACAGGGTCTACGAGCAGTACTTC.

This clonotype was observed at least ten times. J is TRBJ1-1 and V is TRBV6-1; D may be TRBD1 (5 bases). V was clipped by 2 bases and J by 0 bases, with 7 bases between them. This CDR3 is built from 14 residues. Per the germline V gene, CDR1 is MNHNS and CDR2 is SASEGT. The CDR3 sequence: CASSERTLNTEAFF. The CDR3 bases are TGTGCCAGCAGTGAAAGGACATTGAACACTGAAGCTTTCTTT.

A few counts support this clonotype. The CDR3: CASSFSLATNEKLFF. The CDR3 nucleotides are TGTGCCAGCAGTTTCTCCCTTGCAACTAATGAAAAACTGTTTTTT. The chain recombines TRBV27 with TRBJ1-4; D ambiguous. CDR1 is MNHEY, CDR2 SMNVEV, per germline (reference sequence). Trimming stripped 3 bases from V and 0 bases from J, with 8 bases between. This CDR3 is 15 amino acids long. Using reference TRBV27 and TRBJ1-4 for the parts outside the CDR3, the full variable domain is EAQVTQNPRYLITVTGKKLTVTCSQNMNHEYMSWYRQDPGLGLRQIYYSMNVEVTDKGDVPEGYKVSRKEKRNFPLILESPSPNQTSLYFCASSFSLATNEKLFFGSGTQLSVL.

This clonotype is medium-sized by share. The chain uses TRBV15 and TRBJ2-3, with no clear D. The CDR3 is 15 amino acids. Germline CDR1 LNHNV, CDR2 YYDKDF (reference sequence). The V and J ends lost 6 bases and 0 bases respectively, with 13 bases between them. The CDR3 DNA is TGTGCCACCAGTCAAGCGCACCACAGCACAGATACGCAGTATTTT. This gives the protein CATSQAHHSTDTQYF.